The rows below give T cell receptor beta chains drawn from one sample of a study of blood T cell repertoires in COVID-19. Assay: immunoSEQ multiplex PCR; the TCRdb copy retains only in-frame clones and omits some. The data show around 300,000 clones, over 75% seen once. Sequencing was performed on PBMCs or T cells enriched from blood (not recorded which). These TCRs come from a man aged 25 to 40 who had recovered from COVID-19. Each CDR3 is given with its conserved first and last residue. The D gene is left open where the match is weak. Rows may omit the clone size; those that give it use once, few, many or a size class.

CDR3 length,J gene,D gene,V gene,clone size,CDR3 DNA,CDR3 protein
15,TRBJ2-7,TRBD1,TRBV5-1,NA,TGCGCCAGCAGCCCAACTACACAGGGGGCGGGAGAGCAGTACTTC,CASSPTTQGAGEQYF
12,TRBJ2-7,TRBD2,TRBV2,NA,TGTGCCAGCTTTGGGGGGGTGTACGAGCAGTACTTC,CASFGGVYEQYF
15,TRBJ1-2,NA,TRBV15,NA,TGTGCCACCAGCAGAGCCCGGACAGCTCCTCATGGCTACACCTTC,CATSRARTAPHGYTF
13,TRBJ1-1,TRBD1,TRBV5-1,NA,TGCGCCGGAAGGGTTGACAGGGGCACTGAAGCTTTCTTT,CAGRVDRGTEAFF
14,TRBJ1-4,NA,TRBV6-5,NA,TGTGCCAGCAGTTTCAGGGCAGGGTTTGAAAAACTGTTTTTT,CASSFRAGFEKLFF
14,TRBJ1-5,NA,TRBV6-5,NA,TGTGCCAGCAGTCGCAGGGGACACAATCAGCCCCAGCATTTT,CASSRRGHNQPQHF
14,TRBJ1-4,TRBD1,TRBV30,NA,TGTGCCTGGAGTTCCAGGGGGCCTTTCGAAAAACTGTTTTTT,CAWSSRGPFEKLFF
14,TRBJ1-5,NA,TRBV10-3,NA,TGTGCCACCTCGGGTTCAGGGAGCAATCAGCCCCAGCATTTT,CATSGSGSNQPQHF
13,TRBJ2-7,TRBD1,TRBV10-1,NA,TGCGCCAGCAGTGGGGGACAGGGCGGTGAGCAGTACTTC,CASSGGQGGEQYF
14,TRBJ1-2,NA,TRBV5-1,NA,TGCGCCAGCAGCTTGGATGGCGGTAACTATGGCTACACCTTC,CASSLDGGNYGYTF
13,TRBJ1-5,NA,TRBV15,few,TGTGCCACCAGCAGAGATATAAATCAGCCCCAGCATTTT,CATSRDINQPQHF
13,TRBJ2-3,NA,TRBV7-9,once,TGTGCCAGCAGCTGGGCGGAGGCAGATACGCAGTATTTT,CASSWAEADTQYF
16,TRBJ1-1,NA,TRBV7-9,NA,TGTGCCAGCAGCTTAGTGTTAGGGACAATTAACACTGAAGCTTTCTTT,CASSLVLGTINTEAFF
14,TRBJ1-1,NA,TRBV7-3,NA,TGTGCCAGCAGCTTAGGACACGCGAACACTGAAGCTTTCTTT,CASSLGHANTEAFF
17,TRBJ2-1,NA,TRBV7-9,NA,TGTGCCAGCAGCCACCGCCGGCCGGGGGAGTCCTACAATGAGCAGTTCTTC,CASSHRRPGESYNEQFF
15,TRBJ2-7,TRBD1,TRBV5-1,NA,TGCGCCAGCAGCTCGGCGGACAGGGCGACCTACGAGCAGTACTTC,CASSSADRATYEQYF
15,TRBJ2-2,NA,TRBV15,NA,TGTGCCACCAGCAGAGATCTTGGAGAGACCGGGGAGCTGTTTTTT,CATSRDLGETGELFF
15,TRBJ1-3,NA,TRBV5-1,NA,TGCGCCAGCAGCTTTGGAGGCATCTCTGGAAACACCATATATTTT,CASSFGGISGNTIYF
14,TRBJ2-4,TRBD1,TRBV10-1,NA,TGCGCCAGCAGTGACCCGGGACAGTCAAACATTCAGTACTTC,CASSDPGQSNIQYF
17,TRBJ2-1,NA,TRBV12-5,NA,TGTGCTAGTGGTTTGAGCCTCGGGACACTCGTCCACAATGAGCAGTTCTTC,CASGLSLGTLVHNEQFF
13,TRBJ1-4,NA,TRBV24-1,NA,TGTGCCACCAGTGGGGGGGACTCTGAAAAACTGTTTTTT,CATSGGDSEKLFF
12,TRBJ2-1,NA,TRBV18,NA,TGTGCCAGCTCACCAGGTGCGAATGAGCAGTTCTTC,CASSPGANEQFF